This passage covers 10 T cell receptor beta chains from one sample sequenced in a study of blood T cell repertoires in COVID-19 (dated by TCRdb to between 2020 and 2021). Libraries came from the immunoSEQ multiplex PCR assay. As stored in TCRdb, this immuneACCESS dataset retains in-frame rearrangements with V and J assigned. A fraction of the clones does not appear; measured against another copy, unresolved V genes explain less than half of the discrepancy, and the remainder lacks a known reason. Across this sample there are tens of thousands of clones, with over 75% seen only once. Roughly 10% of the sample comes from the top ten. The sample taken for sequencing was peripheral blood. The receptors stem from an older woman with acute or convalescent COVID-19.

V and J are TRBV6-2 or TRBV6-3 and TRBJ1-1, with 8 positions matching TRBD1. Germline CDR1 is MNHEY and CDR2 is SVGEGT. The CDR3 consists of 15 residues. V shed 5 bases and J 5 bases; nucleotides not matched to a gene: 10. The CDR3 here is CASSHPATGVTEAFF. CDR3 DNA sequence: TGTGCCAGCAGTCACCCCGCGACAGGGGTAACTGAAGCTTTCTTT.

This chain joins TRBV9 and TRBJ2-2; 8 bases match TRBD1. The CDR3 is 16 amino acids. V gave up 1 base and J gave up 0 bases; unmatched junction bases: 2. CDR1 and CDR2 from the germline V gene are SGDLS and YYNGEE. In nucleotides, the CDR3 is TGTGCCAGCAGCGTAACAGGGGGTACGAACACCGGGGAGCTGTTTTTT. Amino acids: CASSVTGGTNTGELFF. The entire variable domain, with the rest obtained from reference TRBV9 and TRBJ2-2, is as follows: DSGVTQTPKHLITATGQRVTLRCSPRSGDLSVYWYQQSLDQGLQFLIQYYNGEERAKGNILERFSAQQFPDLHSELNLSSLELGDSALYFCASSVTGGTNTGELFFGEGSRLTVL.

The genes are TRBV19 and TRBJ2-1; D not certain. V lost 4 bases and J lost 1, with 5 bases in between. The CDR3 sequence is 13 residues long. The germline gives CDR1 LNHDA, CDR2 SQIVND (reference sequence). The CDR3 DNA reads TGTGCCAGTAGTAGCGGTTCCTACAATGAGCAGTTCTTC. It codes for CASSSGSYNEQFF.

This clone showed up just once. CDR3 amino acids: CASSKGAGSGELFF. CDR3 bases: TGTGCCAGCAGCAAGGGGGCGGGTTCCGGGGAGCTGTTTTTT. The chain couples TRBV11-3 to TRBJ2-2; the match to TRBD1 covers 7 bases. Unmatched junction bases numbered 6, after V lost 5 bases and J lost 6 bases. CDR1 is SGHNT and CDR2 is YENEEA in the germline V gene. The CDR3 covers 14 residues.

The rearrangement uses TRBV7-2 and TRBJ2-1; TRBD2 is a possible D gene (6 bases). V was pared by 3 bases and J by 0 bases, with 9 bases between. The V gene's germline CDR1 is SGHTA and CDR2 FQGNSA. The length of the CDR3 is 15 residues. The CDR3 bases are TGTGCCAGCAGCTTGGCGGGACTCTCCTACAATGAGCAGTTCTTC. Residues: CASSLAGLSYNEQFF.

This chain links TRBV27 with TRBJ1-1; 12 nucleotides line up with TRBD1. The V segment lost 5 bases and the J segment 3 bases; nucleotides outside the gene matches: 4. Per germline, CDR1 MNHEY and CDR2 SMNVEV (reference sequence). The CDR3 spans 15 residues. The CDR3 sequence: CASSGTGGVYTEAFF. The CDR3 DNA is TGTGCCAGCAGTGGGACAGGGGGCGTGTACACTGAAGCTTTCTTT.

This chain uses TRBV14 with TRBJ1-1; D gene ambiguous. V gave up 4 bases and J gave up 4 bases, with 19 bases separating them. This CDR3 has 16 amino acids. Germline assignment: CDR1 SGHDN and CDR2 FVKESK. The CDR3 spells CASSPLASLRSTEAFF. The DNA for the CDR3 is TGTGCCAGCAGCCCCCTTGCGAGTCTAAGGAGCACTGAAGCTTTCTTT.

The chain links TRBV9 to TRBJ2-1; D call uncertain. Trimming stripped 3 bases from V and 0 bases from J, with 10 bases between. Germline V gene data show CDR1 as SGDLS and CDR2 as YYNGEE. This CDR3 has 15 residues. CDR3 nucleotide sequence: TGTGCCAGCAGCGAGACATCCTACTCCTACAATGAGCAGTTCTTC. Protein sequence: CASSETSYSYNEQFF.

The rearrangement links TRBV9 to TRBJ1-1; tentatively, D is TRBD1 (5 bases). Germline CDR1 SGDLS, CDR2 YYNGEE. The V gene lost 0 bases and the J gene lost 5 bases, with 11 bases spanning the gap. The CDR3 is 14 residues long. CDR3 bases: TGTGCCAGCAGCGTAGGGCAGGGATGGACTGAAGCTTTCTTT. This sequence encodes CASSVGQGWTEAFF.

The rearrangement joins TRBV11-2 to TRBJ2-3; D might be TRBD2 (5 bases). Germline CDR1 SGHAT, CDR2 FQNNGV. Trimming shortened V by 5 bases and J by 8 bases, and 11 bases separated the two germline ends. The CDR3 has 12 amino acids. The chain's CDR3 is CASSPRGSTQYF. CDR3 bases: TGTGCCAGCAGCCCCCGGGGATCTACGCAGTATTTT.